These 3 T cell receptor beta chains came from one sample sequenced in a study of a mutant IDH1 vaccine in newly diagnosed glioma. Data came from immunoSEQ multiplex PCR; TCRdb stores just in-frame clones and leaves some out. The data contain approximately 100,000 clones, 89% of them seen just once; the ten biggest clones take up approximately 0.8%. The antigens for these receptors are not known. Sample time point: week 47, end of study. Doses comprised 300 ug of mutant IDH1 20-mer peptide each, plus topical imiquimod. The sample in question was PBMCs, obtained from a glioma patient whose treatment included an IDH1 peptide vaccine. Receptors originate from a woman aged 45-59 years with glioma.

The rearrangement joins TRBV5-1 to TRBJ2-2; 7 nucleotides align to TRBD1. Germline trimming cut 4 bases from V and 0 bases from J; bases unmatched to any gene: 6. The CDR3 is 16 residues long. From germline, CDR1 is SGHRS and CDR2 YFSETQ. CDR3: CASSPSTGSNTGELFF. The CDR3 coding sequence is TGCGCCAGCAGCCCCTCGACAGGGTCGAACACCGGGGAGCTGTTTTTT.

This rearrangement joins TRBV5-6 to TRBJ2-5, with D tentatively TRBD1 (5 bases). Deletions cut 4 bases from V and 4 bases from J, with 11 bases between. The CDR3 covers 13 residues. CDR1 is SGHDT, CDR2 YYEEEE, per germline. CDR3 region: CASSIGHRETQYF. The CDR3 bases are TGTGCCAGCAGCATAGGACACAGAGAGACCCAGTACTTC.

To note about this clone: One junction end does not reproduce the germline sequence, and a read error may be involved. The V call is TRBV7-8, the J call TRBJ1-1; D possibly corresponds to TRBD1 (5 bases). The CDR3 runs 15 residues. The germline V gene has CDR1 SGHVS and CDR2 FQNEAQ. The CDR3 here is CASSVRGEGNAEAFF. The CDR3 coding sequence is TGTGCCAGCAGCGTACGAGGGGAGGGGAACGCTGAAGCTTTCTTT. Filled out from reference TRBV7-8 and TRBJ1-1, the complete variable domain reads GAGVSQSPRYKVAKRGQDVALRCDPISGHVSLFWYQQALGQGPEFLTYFQNEAQLDKSGLPSDRFFAERPEGSVSTLKIQRTQQEDSAVYLCASSVRGEGNAEAFFGQGTRLTVV.